The TCR beta chain described here comes from a study of blood T cells in healthy people across ages. Study-wide results and caveats: Older age went with lower TCR beta diversity per million T cells, in a roughly linear way.

Concerning this clonotype: Its target is unknown.

Primers used in a second PCR of roughly 7 to 12 cycles were a sample-barcoded 5' primer and a J-beta primer mix. TCRdb re-derived calls from the 5' RACE reads in MiXCR, one entry per CDR3 protein. The data contain more than 1 million distinct CDR3 sequences, more than 40% of them singletons. Germline V gene data show CDR1 as MNHEY and CDR2 as SMNVEV (reference sequence). This CDR3 comprises 12 residues. The V end was cut by 4 bases, the J end by 9 bases, with 13 bases between. Russia was home to the donors, healthy Caucasian individuals aged roughly 6 to 90. This chain connects TRBV27 to TRBJ2-7; D unresolved. Sequencing was carried out using blood. The TCR originated in a woman aged 55-70 years in good health. CDR3 nucleotides: TGTGCCAGCAGTTCCCTCGAGACGAGGCAGTACTTC. Translated, it gives CASSSLETRQYF.